The next 17 T cell receptor beta chains were all read from a single sample in a study of blood T cell repertoires in COVID-19. Repertoires were generated with immunoSEQ multiplex PCR, while TCRdb's copy carries only in-frame clones and drops some. The top ten clones hold roughly 2.9% of a sample with 300,000 or so clones, roughly 88% of them seen once. Sequencing used peripheral blood. These receptors were taken from a woman in her thirties with COVID-19, enrolled during active disease.

The rearrangement joins TRBV5-1 to TRBJ1-4; 9 bases are a match to TRBD1. Germline CDR1 is SGHRS and CDR2 is YFSETQ. Unmatched junction bases numbered 8, after V lost 4 bases and J lost 7 bases. The CDR3 sequence is 15 residues long. CDR3 in DNA: TGCGCCAGCAGCGTACAGGGGGCGCTTGGTGAAAAACTGTTTTTT. It encodes CASSVQGALGEKLFF. The complete variable domain, with remaining parts taken from reference TRBV5-1 and TRBJ1-4, reads KAGVTQTPRYLIKTRGQQVTLSCSPISGHRSVSWYQQTPGQGLQFLFEYFSETQRNKGNFPGRFSGRQFSNSRSEMNVSTLELGDSALYLCASSVQGALGEKLFFGSGTQLSVL.

The J gene is TRBJ2-7, the V gene TRBV20-1; D might be TRBD2 (7 bases). This CDR3 has 15 amino acids. V was trimmed by 3 bases and J by 3 bases, leaving 18 bases between them. The germline CDR1 and CDR2 sequences are DFQATT and SNEGSKA (reference sequence). The CDR3 sequence is CSASNGGASGYEQYF. The CDR3 DNA sequence: TGCAGTGCTAGTAATGGGGGGGCTAGCGGCTACGAGCAGTACTTC.

The rearrangement joins TRBV12-5 to TRBJ1-1; D gene uncertain. In germline, CDR1 is LGHNT, CDR2 FRNRAP. The CDR3 extends over 13 amino acids. V lost 1 base, J lost 0 bases, and 3 bases lay in between. CDR3 sequence: CASGLAVNTEAFF. The CDR3 DNA follows: TGTGCTAGTGGTTTGGCAGTGAACACTGAAGCTTTCTTT. The variable domain in full, with the rest retrieved from reference TRBV12-5 and TRBJ1-1, is DARVTQTPRHKVTEMGQEVTMRCQPILGHNTVFWYRQTMMQGLELLAYFRNRAPLDDSGMPKDRFSAEMPDATLATLKIQPSEPRDSAVYFCASGLAVNTEAFFGQGTRLTVV.

V gene TRBV12-1 combines with J gene TRBJ1-2; the table assigns TRBD1, which was not confirmed against the DNA. TRBV12-1 is listed as a pseudogene. This CDR3 has 17 amino acids. In DNA, the CDR3 is TGTGCCAGCAGCCCCCCCCCAGAGACAGGGTCAGGTCGTGGCTACACCTTC. Protein product: CASSPPPETGSGRGYTF.

About this clone: One end of the junction varies from germline; a read error may be responsible. The same CDR3 can be traced to other DNA sequences in this sample. The chain carries TRBV15 and TRBJ2-2, with D possibly matching TRBD1 (6 bases). The germline V gene encodes CDR1 LNHNV and CDR2 YYDKDF (reference sequence). The CDR3 consists of 15 residues. The CDR3 nucleotides read TGCGCCACCAGCAGAGAACAGGGTGAAGCCGGGGAGCTGTTTTTT. The encoded protein is CATSREQGEAGELFF.

The gene calls are TRBV2 and TRBJ1-5; the D gene is possibly TRBD1 (5 bases). The CDR3 runs 13 residues. Germline CDR1 and CDR2: SNHLY and FYNNEI. Trimming removed 4 bases from V and 6 bases from J, with 10 bases in between. The CDR3 loop is CASSAGRGQPQHF. The DNA for the CDR3 is TGTGCCAGCAGTGCCGGGAGGGGTCAGCCCCAGCATTTT.

The chain joins TRBV19 to TRBJ1-3, with D unclear. CDR1 is LNHDA and CDR2 is SQIVND in the germline V gene (reference sequence). CDR3 length equals 14 residues. V was cut by 6 bases and J by 0 bases, with 9 bases left in between. The CDR3 reads CASRLTTSGNTIYF. CDR3 sequence (DNA): TGTGCCAGTAGGTTGACAACCTCTGGAAACACCATATATTTT.

This chain connects TRBV21-1 to TRBJ1-1; the tabulated D call, TRBD1, remains unverified against the DNA. TRBV21-1 is a listed pseudogene. CDR3 length: 13 residues. The CDR3 sequence is CASSKKGTRGAFF. The CDR3 region has the DNA TGTGCCAGCAGCAAAAAAGGAACAAGGGGGGCTTTCTTT.

J is TRBJ2-5 and V is TRBV4-1, with D possibly matching TRBD2 (6 bases). The germline CDR1 and CDR2 sequences are MGHRA and YSYEKL. V was trimmed by 3 bases and J by 4 bases, leaving 12 bases between them. The CDR3 contains 14 residues. The CDR3 DNA follows: TGCGCCAGCAGCCAGGCCGGAGGGTTAGAGACCCAGTACTTC. Its translation: CASSQAGGLETQYF.

This clone has only a few counts. CDR3 sequence: CASSEDGTGGFGYTF. CDR3 in DNA: TGTGCCAGCAGTGAAGACGGGACAGGGGGTTTTGGCTACACCTTC. The gene calls are TRBV6-1 and TRBJ1-2, with TRBD1 matching over 11 bases. Trimming at V came to 1 base and at J to 7 bases, leaving 5 bases not matched to a gene. This CDR3 spans 15 amino acids. Germline V lookup: CDR1 MNHNS, CDR2 SASEGT.

The rearrangement uses TRBV6-5 and TRBJ1-5, with 8 bases lining up with TRBD1. The germline gives CDR1 MNHEY, CDR2 SVGAGI. CDR3 length: 15 residues. Unmatched junction bases numbered 8, after V lost 6 bases and J lost 4 bases. This chain's CDR3 is CASSPGQVLNQPQHF. The CDR3 coding sequence is TGTGCCAGCAGCCCGGGACAGGTGTTGAATCAGCCCCAGCATTTT.

This chain links TRBV25-1 with TRBJ2-7, with 7 bases matching TRBD1. V shed 3 bases and J 3 bases; nucleotides not matched to a gene: 8. The length of the CDR3 is 15 residues. Germline-derived CDR1 and CDR2 are MGHDK and SYGVNS. CDR3 sequence: CASSEWTGWGYEQYF. CDR3 bases: TGTGCCAGCAGTGAGTGGACAGGCTGGGGCTACGAGCAGTACTTC.

Here the CDR3 reads CASSPGLLEDTQYF. CDR3 bases: TGTGCCAGCAGCCCGGGACTATTGGAAGATACGCAGTATTTT. The rearrangement joins TRBV7-9 to TRBJ2-3, with 7 bases fitting TRBD2. The ends lost 5 bases at V and 5 bases at J; junction bases unmatched: 7. Germline CDR1 reads SEHNR; CDR2 reads FQNEAQ (reference sequence). CDR3 length: 14 residues. Full variable domain (outside the CDR3, taken from reference TRBV7-9 and TRBJ2-3): DTGVSQNPRHKITKRGQNVTFRCDPISEHNRLYWYRQTLGQGPEFLTYFQNEAQLEKSRLLSDRFSAERPKGSFSTLEIQRTEQGDSAMYLCASSPGLLEDTQYFGPGTRLTVL.

The chain links TRBV2 to TRBJ1-2; 8 bases match TRBD1. The CDR3 runs 14 residues. J gave up 7 bases and V 6 bases, and 10 bases lay outside the gene matches. Germline-derived CDR1 and CDR2 are SNHLY and FYNNEI. The CDR3 is CASSPRSGTGGYTF. The CDR3 coding sequence is TGTGCCAGCAGCCCGAGGTCCGGGACAGGTGGCTACACCTTC.

The chain employs TRBV7-2 and TRBJ1-1, with TRBD1 as a possible D gene (5 bases). This CDR3 is 16 amino acids long. Germline assignment: CDR1 SGHTA and CDR2 FQGNSA. The V end was cut by 4 bases, the J end by 1 base, with 16 bases between. The CDR3 protein is CASSSTTFRGNTEAFF. The CDR3 DNA sequence: TGTGCCAGCAGCTCAACTACCTTTAGGGGGAACACTGAAGCTTTCTTT.

This rearrangement joins TRBV12-3 or TRBV12-4 to TRBJ1-4, with a weak D call TRBD1 (5 bases). This CDR3 has 13 amino acids. V lost 4 bases and J 2 bases, leaving 5 bases between the germline ends. The CDR3 region is CASSSGTNEKLFF. For the CDR3, the DNA is TGTGCCAGCAGTTCAGGGACTAATGAAAAACTGTTTTTT.

The chain employs TRBV2 and TRBJ2-5; 10 bases are shared with TRBD2. The CDR3 has 16 amino acids. V lost 2 bases to trimming and J lost 4 bases; unmatched junction nucleotides: 7. The V gene's germline CDR1 is SNHLY and CDR2 FYNNEI. The CDR3 sequence is CASSENSGRLPETQYF. Here the CDR3 DNA reads TGTGCCAGCAGTGAAAATAGCGGGAGGCTCCCAGAGACCCAGTACTTC. Drawing the rest from reference TRBV2 and TRBJ2-5, the complete variable domain is EPEVTQTPSHQVTQMGQEVILRCVPISNHLYFYWYRQILGQKVEFLVSFYNNEISEKSEIFDDQFSVERPDGSNFTLKIRSTKLEDSAMYFCASSENSGRLPETQYFGPGTRLLVL.